Given below is one T cell receptor beta chain in context. Its target is not known. It may be a read error: a sequence one base away is much more abundant. These data belong to a study of T cells in Graves' hyperthyroidism and ophthalmopathy. Template material for amplifying TCR beta CDR3 regions consisted of RNA transcripts. A first-round RT-PCR of the TCR CDR3 used the HTBI primer set. From the multiplex PCR reads, TCRdb called clonotypes with MiXCR, one entry per CDR3 protein. The table has about 500,000 distinct CDR3 sequences, about 15% seen once. Stable disease denoted Graves' hyperthyroidism without ophthalmopathy progression within 18 months. Each diagnosis drew on symptoms, thyroxine, TRAb, thyroid ultrasound and orbital computed tomography findings. Germline CDR1 DFQATT, CDR2 SNEGSKA (reference sequence). V trimming: 3 bases; J trimming: 7 bases; junction bases outside the gene matches: 12. The CDR3 loop spans 14 amino acids.

Overall study findings and caveats: The model made its ophthalmopathy prediction, and onset followed a median about 6.8 months later.

Material for sequencing was blood. V usage is TRBV20-1 and J usage is TRBJ2-7, with TRBD2 identical over 7 bases. This receptor was obtained from a young woman with Graves' hyperthyroidism. CDR3 in DNA: TGCAGTGCTAGGCGGCTAGCGGAGTACAATGAGCAGTACTTC. This encodes CSARRLAEYNEQYF.